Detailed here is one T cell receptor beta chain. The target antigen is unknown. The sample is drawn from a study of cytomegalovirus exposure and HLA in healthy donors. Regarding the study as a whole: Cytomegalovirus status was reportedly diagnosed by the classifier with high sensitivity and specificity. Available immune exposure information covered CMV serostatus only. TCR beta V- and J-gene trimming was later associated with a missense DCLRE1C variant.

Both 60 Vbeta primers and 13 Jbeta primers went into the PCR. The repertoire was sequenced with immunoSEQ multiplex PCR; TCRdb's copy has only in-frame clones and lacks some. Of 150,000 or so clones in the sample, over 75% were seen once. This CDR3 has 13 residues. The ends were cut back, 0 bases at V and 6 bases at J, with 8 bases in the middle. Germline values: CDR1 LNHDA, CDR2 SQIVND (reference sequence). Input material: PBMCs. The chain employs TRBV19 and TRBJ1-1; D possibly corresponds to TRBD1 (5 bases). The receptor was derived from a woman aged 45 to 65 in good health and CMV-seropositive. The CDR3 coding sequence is TGTGCCAGTAGTATAGATCGGGGGTCTGAAGCTTTCTTT. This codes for CASSIDRGSEAFF.